The 5 T cell receptor beta chains reported below all come from one sample, sequenced in a study of blood T cell repertoires in COVID-19. Only in-frame clones appear in the TCRdb table, and some are missing; sequencing was by immunoSEQ multiplex PCR. This sample has about 240,000 clones, with about four fifths found just once. Material: PBMCs or T cells enriched from blood (not recorded which). The origin of the receptors is a woman aged 40 to 50 who had been exposed to COVID-19.

CDR3 DNA sequence: TGTGCCAGCAGTGCGGACAGGGGGGGACAGCCCCAGCATTTT. Its translation: CASSADRGGQPQHF. The chain carries TRBV6-6 and TRBJ1-5, with 10 positions matching TRBD1. The CDR3 is 14 residues long. Germline CDR1 reads MNHNY; CDR2 reads SVGAGI (reference sequence). Unmatched junction bases numbered 5, after V lost 5 bases and J lost 7 bases.

The J gene is TRBJ2-5, the V gene TRBV5-1, with TRBD2 matching over 14 bases. The CDR3 is 17 residues long. Trimming removed 4 bases from V and 5 bases from J; junction bases left unmatched: 10. Germline loops: CDR1 SGHRS, CDR2 YFSETQ. In nucleotides, the CDR3 is TGCGCCAGCAGCCCCGAGGGACTAGCGGGGGTCGGGGAGACCCAGTACTTC. Protein: CASSPEGLAGVGETQYF.

V is TRBV7-6 and J is TRBJ1-5, with unresolved D. V dropped 6 bases and J dropped 5 bases, with 14 bases sitting between them. This CDR3 spans 14 amino acids. Germline V gene data show CDR1 as SGHVS and CDR2 as FNYEAQ. CDR3 DNA sequence: TGTGCCAGCAGACCAAGCGGGGTGGATCAGCCCCAGCATTTT. This gives the protein CASRPSGVDQPQHF.

The chain joins TRBV5-1 to TRBJ1-2, with 11 bases aligning to TRBD1. The ends lost 3 bases at V and 8 bases at J; junction bases unmatched: 6. The CDR3 runs 14 residues. Germline V gene lookup returns CDR1 SGHRS and CDR2 YFSETQ. The CDR3 spells CASSWDRGMSGYTF. The CDR3 DNA is TGCGCCAGCAGCTGGGACAGGGGGATGAGCGGCTACACCTTC.

CDR3 loop: CASSLVGGTSAYNEQFF. The CDR3 nucleotides read TGTGCCAGCAGCTTAGTTGGTGGGACTAGCGCCTACAATGAGCAGTTCTTC. V and J are TRBV7-8 and TRBJ2-1; 10 bases fit TRBD2. The V gene's germline CDR1 is SGHVS and CDR2 FQNEAQ. V lost 1 base to trimming and J lost 2 bases; unmatched junction nucleotides: 5. This CDR3 comprises 17 residues.